These 18 T cell receptor beta chains came from one sample sequenced in a study of shared clonotypes between healthy human individuals (dated by TCRdb to 2020 to 2022). Receptor libraries were prepared by the immunoSEQ multiplex PCR assay. Not all clones reach the TCRdb copy of this immuneACCESS table, which keeps in-frame sequences only. Checked studies attribute under half of the gap to unresolved V genes and leave the rest unexplained. The sample table records roughly 1,500,000 clones; under 99% of these occur just once. The leading ten clones occupy 0.4% to 0.55% of the sample. The sample taken for sequencing was naive CD4+ T cells sorted from blood. What the cell subset or site label conveys for this sample: CD45RA+ positively selected. The receptors come from a man aged 25-45 years in good health.

CDR3 sequence: CASSLEAGGSYEQYF. The CDR3 coding sequence is TGTGCCAGCAGTCTGGAAGCGGGAGGCTCCTACGAGCAGTACTTC. The genes are TRBV6-4 and TRBJ2-7; 9 bases align to TRBD2. Germline V gene sequence: CDR1 MRHNA, CDR2 SNTAGT. This CDR3 contains 15 residues. Germline trimming cut 5 bases from V and 0 bases from J; bases unmatched to any gene: 5.

The V and J genes are TRBV6-5 and TRBJ2-7; D tentatively reads TRBD1 or TRBD2 (7 bases each). The V gene lost 10 bases and the J gene lost 4 bases, with 23 bases spanning the gap. This CDR3 spans 15 amino acids. CDR1 MNHEY and CDR2 SVGAGI come from the germline V gene. CDR3 DNA sequence: TGTGCCAACTCCAGGGGGGGGACCGAGGTTTACGAGCAGTACTTC. It codes for CANSRGGTEVYEQYF.

The chain employs TRBV5-1 and TRBJ2-7, with D perhaps matching TRBD2 (6 bases). V lost 6 bases to trimming and J lost 3 bases, with 16 bases between them. The germline V gene has CDR1 SGHRS and CDR2 YFSETQ. This CDR3 region has 14 residues. Written as DNA, the CDR3 is TGCGCCAGCACGGTCGGGGCGGGGAACTACGAGCAGTACTTC. Translation: CASTVGAGNYEQYF. The full variable domain, with the rest looked up from reference TRBV5-1 and TRBJ2-7, is KAGVTQTPRYLIKTRGQQVTLSCSPISGHRSVSWYQQTPGQGLQFLFEYFSETQRNKGNFPGRFSGRQFSNSRSEMNVSTLELGDSALYLCASTVGAGNYEQYFGPGTRLTVT.

The chain employs TRBV4-1 and TRBJ2-3; a possible D gene is TRBD1 (5 bases). Trimming pared 1 base from V and 6 bases from J, leaving 11 bases between. The CDR3 totals 14 residues. CDR1 and CDR2 from the germline V gene are MGHRA and YSYEKL. Here the CDR3 DNA reads TGCGCCAGCAGCCAAGTGGGGCCGGCTGATACGCAGTATTTT. Its protein product is CASSQVGPADTQYF.

The CDR3 nucleotides read TGTGCCAGCAGCCGGACAGGGCTTGAGCAGTTCTTC. Residues: CASSRTGLEQFF. The J gene is TRBJ2-1, the V gene TRBV7-9; 8 nucleotides line up with TRBD1. CDR3 length: 12 residues. Trimming cost V 5 bases and J 9 bases; bases outside gene matches: 3. The V gene's germline CDR1 is SEHNR and CDR2 FQNEAQ (reference sequence).

The chain recombines TRBV5-4 with TRBJ2-7, with D hard to call. The germline gives CDR1 SGHNT, CDR2 YYREEE (reference sequence). This CDR3 comprises 14 residues. Trimming shortened V by 0 bases and J by 3 bases, and 10 bases separated the two germline ends. The CDR3 spells CASSLDGTFYEQYF. CDR3 coding DNA: TGTGCCAGCAGCTTGGACGGTACTTTCTACGAGCAGTACTTC.

As concerns this clone: The sample holds other DNA sequences that translate to the same CDR3. CDR3 in DNA: TGTGCCAGTAGAGGGGACAGTGAAAAACTGTTTTTT. It encodes CASRGDSEKLFF. V gene TRBV19 combines with J gene TRBJ1-4, with TRBD1 matching 7 bases. Germline values: CDR1 LNHDA, CDR2 SQIVND (reference sequence). V shed 6 bases, J shed 7 bases, and the junction held 2 bases outside the gene matches. There are 12 residues in the CDR3.

Points on this clone: One end of the junction fails to match germline, which may point to a read error. The chain combines TRBV5-1 with TRBJ2-5; 8 nucleotides line up with TRBD1. The CDR3 is 14 amino acids. In germline, CDR1 is SGHRS, CDR2 YFSETQ. The CDR3 is CASSLGTGQDTQYF. The CDR3 bases are TGCGCCAGCAGCTTGGGGACAGGGCAAGATACCCAGTACTTC. Together with reference TRBV5-1 and TRBJ2-5, the CDR3 gives the full variable domain: KAGVTQTPRYLIKTRGQQVTLSCSPISGHRSVSWYQQTPGQGLQFLFEYFSETQRNKGNFPGRFSGRQFSNSRSEMNVSTLELGDSALYLCASSLGTGQDTQYFGPGTRLLVL.

The chain uses TRBV2 and TRBJ2-7, with TRBD1 matching over 8 bases. The germline CDR1 and CDR2 sequences are SNHLY and FYNNEI. The V segment lost 4 bases and the J segment 4 bases; nucleotides outside the gene matches: 9. CDR3 length equals 15 residues. The CDR3 loop reads CASSADSGGVYEQYF. CDR3 DNA: TGTGCCAGCAGTGCCGACTCAGGGGGCGTTTACGAGCAGTACTTC.

The V gene is TRBV4-3, the J gene TRBJ2-5; D perhaps matches TRBD1 (5 bases). Looked up from germline, CDR1 is LGHNA and CDR2 is YSLEER. The CDR3 spans 16 residues. V was cut by 0 bases and J by 3 bases, with 14 bases left in between. CDR3 sequence (DNA): TGCGCCAGCAGCCAAGATTACTTCACAGGAAAAGAGACCCAGTACTTC. Translation gives CASSQDYFTGKETQYF.

This rearrangement joins TRBV5-1 to TRBJ1-1, with 11 nucleotides matching TRBD1. Germline values: CDR1 SGHRS, CDR2 YFSETQ. Trimming removed 4 bases from V and 2 bases from J; junction bases left unmatched: 7. The CDR3 has 16 residues. The CDR3 region is CASSPGQGAGNTEAFF. CDR3 DNA sequence: TGCGCCAGCAGCCCCGGACAGGGGGCGGGAAACACTGAAGCTTTCTTT.

The chain uses TRBV6-5 and TRBJ2-6; D unresolved. The V gene's germline CDR1 is MNHEY and CDR2 SVGAGI. V was pared by 5 bases and J by 4 bases, with 12 bases between. The CDR3 is made up of 15 amino acids. This CDR3 is CASSPLPTGANVLTF. The CDR3 region has the DNA TGTGCCAGCAGTCCCCTCCCGACCGGGGCCAACGTCCTGACTTTC.

The count of this clone is one. The CDR3 reads CASSLKAGTEQFF. CDR3 sequence (DNA): TGTGCCAGCAGCTTAAAAGCGGGAACTGAGCAGTTCTTC. This sequence joins TRBV7-3 and TRBJ2-1; the match to TRBD2 covers 7 bases. Germline trimming cut 1 base from V and 9 bases from J; bases unmatched to any gene: 3. CDR3 length: 13 amino acids. The germline V gene has CDR1 SGHTA and CDR2 FQGTGA.

This clone was detected only once. This chain links TRBV11-2 with TRBJ2-7; 7 nucleotides match TRBD1. CDR1 SGHAT and CDR2 FQNNGV come from the germline V gene. The CDR3 is 13 residues long. The junction had 7 bases not matched to a gene; V was cut back by 5 bases and J by 6 bases. CDR3 nucleotide sequence: TGTGCCAGCAGCCCACGACAGGGAACCGAGCAGTACTTC. This sequence encodes CASSPRQGTEQYF. The full variable domain, its missing parts supplied by reference TRBV11-2 and TRBJ2-7, is EAGVAQSPRYKIIEKRQSVAFWCNPISGHATLYWYQQILGQGPKLLIQFQNNGVVDDSQLPKDRFSAERLKGVDSTLKIQPAKLEDSAVYLCASSPRQGTEQYFGPGTRLTVT.

The chain employs TRBV20-1 and TRBJ1-3; no definite D call. The V end lost 0 bases, the J end lost 6 bases, and 3 bases lay between the germline ends. The CDR3 has 11 residues. CDR1 is DFQATT and CDR2 is SNEGSKA in the germline V gene (reference sequence). The CDR3 region is CSARDINTIYF. The CDR3 nucleotides are TGCAGTGCTAGAGATATAAACACCATATATTTT.

The V call is TRBV27, the J call TRBJ2-3, with D possibly matching TRBD1 (5 bases). V was pared by 2 bases and J by 6 bases, with 15 bases between. Germline lookup yields CDR1 MNHEY and CDR2 SMNVEV (reference sequence). The CDR3 runs to 15 residues. The CDR3 region is CASSLRYWGQDTQYF. In DNA, the CDR3 is TGTGCCAGCAGTTTAAGGTACTGGGGCCAGGATACGCAGTATTTT.

CDR3 DNA: TGCGCCAGCAGCTTGGCCCGTCTCTCCTACAATGAGCAGTTCTTC. Its protein is CASSLARLSYNEQFF. V and J are TRBV5-1 and TRBJ2-1; D call uncertain. V was shortened by 0 bases and J by 0 bases, with 7 bases between the two germline ends. The germline CDR1 and CDR2 sequences are SGHRS and YFSETQ. The CDR3 extends over 15 amino acids.

The rearrangement joins TRBV9 to TRBJ1-4; D call uncertain. This CDR3 is built from 14 residues. The V end was cut by 4 bases, the J end by 8 bases, with 15 bases between. Germline V gene data show CDR1 as SGDLS and CDR2 as YYNGEE. CDR3 sequence (DNA): TGTGCCAGCAGCCCCCCCGTCTTAGAAGAAAAACTGTTTTTT. This sequence encodes CASSPPVLEEKLFF.